This TCR beta chain was obtained from a study of T cell repertoires in cytomegalovirus infection. Regarding the study as a whole: The cumulative frequency of public TCR beta families distinguished individuals who carried CMV together with the relevant HLA.

A remark on this clonotype: No antigen is known for it.

TCRdb itself ran the reads through MiXCR, one entry per CDR3 protein. Here the sample spans tens of thousands of distinct CDR3 sequences, over 15% being singletons. CDR1 and CDR2 (germline): SGHTA, FQGNSA. With 5 bases removed from V and 7 bases from J, the gap between germline ends came to 12 bases. CDR3 length: 12 amino acids. The source is a human donor in good health (CMV status not recorded). Some clones in this sample may be carry-over from other donors' samples. The chain carries TRBV7-2 and TRBJ2-7; the D gene is possibly TRBD2 (5 bases). Sequenced here: CD8+ T cells from cultured PBMCs, sampled from culture after CMV antigen stimulation. CDR3 coding DNA: TGTGCCAGCAGCGAGGGAACCGGGGAGCAGTACTTC. It yields the protein CASSEGTGEQYF.